The rows below give T cell receptor beta chains drawn from one sample of a study of cytomegalovirus exposure and HLA in healthy donors. TCRdb keeps only in-frame clones here, not all; method: immunoSEQ multiplex PCR. The sample shows 150,000 to 200,000 clones, just under 85% of them seen only once. The sequenced material came from PBMCs. The receptors shown here come from a man aged 30 to 39 in good health and CMV-seropositive. The CDR3 runs from the conserved cysteine through the conserved F or W. The D gene is left open where the match is weak. Size values are once, few and many counts, or a class for expanded clones, and some rows have none.

v_call	j_call	d_call	clone_size	cdr3_length	cdr3_aa	cdr3_nt
TRBV5-1	TRBJ2-1	.	.	14	CASSTGRLGVEQFF	TGCGCCAGCAGTACTGGACGCCTAGGGGTTGAGCAGTTCTTC
TRBV9	TRBJ2-3	.	.	14	CASSPTGVPQAQYF	TGTGCCAGCAGCCCTACGGGGGTCCCCCAAGCGCAGTATTTT
TRBV10-3	TRBJ1-2	.	.	15	CAISESMNRVGGYTF	TGTGCCATCAGTGAGTCGATGAACAGGGTGGGCGGCTACACCTTC
TRBV7-6	TRBJ2-7	.	.	13	CASSFEGSYEQYF	TGTGCCAGCAGCTTTGAGGGTTCGTACGAGCAGTACTTC
TRBV19	TRBJ1-3	.	.	15	CASSPQVSSGNTIYF	TGTGCCAGTAGCCCACAGGTTAGCTCTGGAAACACCATATATTTT
TRBV18	TRBJ2-7	.	.	11	CASSPGPEQYF	TGTGCCAGCTCACCGGGGCCCGAGCAGTACTTC
TRBV4-2	TRBJ2-7	TRBD2	.	17	CASSQEWTSGGLMEQYF	TGTGCCAGCAGCCAAGAGTGGACTAGCGGGGGCCTCATGGAGCAGTACTTC
TRBV5-6	TRBJ2-5	.	.	14	CASSWGRAQETQYF	TGTGCCAGCAGCTGGGGGCGGGCCCAAGAGACCCAGTACTTC
TRBV7-2	TRBJ1-5	.	.	14	CASSLFDSYQPQHF	TGTGCCAGCAGCTTATTTGACAGTTATCAGCCCCAGCATTTT
TRBV2	TRBJ1-4	.	.	15	CASSLGRGIHEKLFF	TGTGCCAGCAGTCTTGGTAGAGGGATCCATGAAAAACTGTTTTTT
TRBV5-5	TRBJ1-2	.	.	16	CASSWSGTERVYGYTF	TGTGCCAGCAGCTGGTCCGGGACGGAGCGGGTCTATGGCTACACCTTC
TRBV7-6	TRBJ1-1	TRBD1	.	15	CASSSGQGLNTEAFF	TGTGCCAGCAGCTCGGGACAGGGCCTGAACACTGAAGCTTTCTTT
TRBV13	TRBJ1-2	.	.	15	CASSQGARAFYGYTF	TGTGCCAGCAGCCAAGGGGCCAGGGCCTTCTATGGCTACACCTTC
TRBV5-6	TRBJ2-7	TRBD2	.	16	CASSLQWRGGAYEQYF	TGTGCCAGCAGCTTGCAGTGGCGCGGGGGGGCCTACGAGCAGTACTTC
TRBV6-5	TRBJ2-7	TRBD1	.	14	CASTLDRGVGEQYF	TGTGCCAGCACCTTAGACAGGGGCGTGGGTGAGCAGTACTTC
TRBV4-1	TRBJ1-5	.	.	18	CASSPGETTDARNQPQHF	TGCGCCAGCAGCCCGGGGGAAACGACAGACGCGCGCAATCAGCCCCAGCATTTT
TRBV19	TRBJ1-4	TRBD1	.	16	CASSIGAGQPNEKLFF	TGTGCCAGTAGTATAGGGGCGGGACAGCCTAATGAAAAACTGTTTTTT
TRBV5-5	TRBJ2-7	TRBD1	.	16	CASSGDLTGQGYEQYF	TGTGCCAGCAGCGGAGACCTCACGGGACAGGGCTACGAGCAGTACTTC
TRBV25-1	TRBJ1-1	.	once	13	CASKPGLVTEAFF	TGTGCCAGCAAACCAGGGCTGGTCACTGAAGCTTTCTTT
TRBV5-1	TRBJ2-1	TRBD1	.	17	CASSFGERDRAYNEQFF	TGCGCCAGCAGCTTTGGGGAAAGGGACAGGGCTTACAATGAGCAGTTCTTC
TRBV11-2	TRBJ2-6	.	.	15	CASSEWSSGANVLTF	TGTGCCAGCAGCGAGTGGAGCTCTGGGGCCAACGTCCTGACTTTC
TRBV9	TRBJ2-7	.	.	13	CASSASRDNEQYF	TGTGCCAGCAGCGCCTCGAGGGACAACGAGCAGTACTTC
TRBV7-2	TRBJ2-1	TRBD2	once	18	CASRGLAVNYRGYNEQFF	TGTGCCAGCAGGGGACTAGCGGTCAACTACCGGGGCTACAATGAGCAGTTCTTC
TRBV14	TRBJ2-7	TRBD1	.	15	CASSQGQGISYEQYF	TGTGCCAGCAGCCAAGGACAGGGAATCTCCTACGAGCAGTACTTC
TRBV4-3	TRBJ1-2	.	few	14	CASSQVYQGGGYTF	TGCGCCAGCAGCCAAGTCTACCAGGGTGGTGGCTACACCTTC
TRBV2	TRBJ2-1	.	.	15	CASSPLQGGGTGEFF	TGTGCCAGCAGTCCACTGCAGGGCGGGGGCACCGGGGAGTTCTTC
TRBV29-1	TRBJ1-2	TRBD1	many	12	CSVLNRGHGYTF	TGCAGCGTCTTAAACAGGGGACATGGCTACACCTTC
TRBV7-9	TRBJ1-1	.	.	15	CASSGRGYGDTEAFF	TGTGCCAGCTCAGGCAGGGGTTACGGGGACACTGAAGCTTTCTTT
TRBV7-9	TRBJ1-6	.	.	19	CASSLVGGLTAFYNSPLHF	TGTGCCAGCAGCTTAGTTGGGGGACTGACAGCCTTCTATAATTCACCCCTCCACTTT
TRBV6-5	TRBJ2-1	.	.	14	CASSYVEGGDEQFF	TGTGCCAGCAGTTACGTAGAAGGCGGGGATGAGCAGTTCTTC
TRBV21-1	TRBJ2-1	.	.	17	CASSKGALAGGYNEQFF	TGTGCCAGCAGCAAAGGTGCCCTAGCGGGGGGCTACAATGAGCAGTTCTTC
TRBV30	TRBJ1-1	.	.	13	CAWSQRSETEAFF	TGTGCCTGGAGTCAGCGCAGCGAGACTGAAGCTTTCTTT
TRBV5-1	TRBJ1-5	.	.	13	CASSLAGSQPQHF	TGCGCCAGCAGCTTGGCCGGGAGCCAGCCCCAGCATTTT
TRBV15	TRBJ1-5	TRBD1	.	15	CATSRGQGVGQPQHF	TGTGCCACCAGCAGAGGACAGGGAGTAGGACAGCCCCAGCATTTT
TRBV5-4	TRBJ1-5	.	.	16	CASSSGGGISNQPQHF	TGTGCCAGCAGCTCGGGCGGGGGAATTAGCAATCAGCCCCAGCATTTT
TRBV7-9	TRBJ1-3	.	.	13	CASTARGGDTIYF	TGTGCCAGCACCGCGCGCGGGGGAGACACCATATATTTT
TRBV7-9	TRBJ2-3	.	.	16	CASSSLHGLGTDTQYF	TGTGCCAGCAGCTCCCTGCACGGACTGGGGACAGATACGCAGTATTTT
TRBV11-3	TRBJ2-7	.	.	12	CASSLGNYEQYF	TGTGCCAGCAGCTTAGGTAATTACGAGCAGTACTTC
TRBV19	TRBJ1-5	.	.	15	CASAAAGTGNQPQHF	TGTGCCAGCGCAGCAGCCGGGACTGGCAATCAGCCCCAGCATTTT
TRBV6-1	TRBJ2-5	TRBD2	.	15	CASSDAGGAQETQYF	TGTGCCAGCAGTGATGCCGGGGGGGCCCAAGAGACCCAGTACTTC
TRBV27	TRBJ1-5	TRBD1	.	15	CASSLGAGGNQPQHF	TGTGCCAGCAGTTTAGGGGCAGGGGGGAATCAGCCCCAGCATTTT
TRBV7-9	TRBJ1-5	.	.	15	CASSFGQGSNQPQHF	TGTGCCAGCAGCTTCGGGCAGGGGAGCAATCAGCCCCAGCATTTT
TRBV7-6	TRBJ1-5	TRBD1	.	14	CASSLGTGDQPQHF	TGTGCCAGCAGCTTGGGGACAGGGGATCAGCCCCAGCATTTT
TRBV11-2	TRBJ2-7	.	few	15	CASSLEVGGPYEQYF	TGTGCCAGCAGCTTAGAGGTGGGAGGCCCCTACGAGCAGTACTTC
TRBV6-5	TRBJ1-4	.	.	15	CASSSQGSVWEKLFF	TGTGCCAGCAGTTCCCAGGGTTCGGTATGGGAAAAACTGTTTTTT
TRBV2	TRBJ2-6	TRBD1	.	16	CASSWDSISGANVLTF	TGTGCCAGCAGTTGGGACAGCATCTCTGGGGCCAACGTCCTGACTTTC
TRBV6-4	TRBJ2-3	TRBD2	.	14	CASSGTSTTDTQYF	TGTGCCAGCAGCGGGACTAGCACCACAGATACGCAGTATTTT
TRBV29-1	TRBJ2-3	.	.	17	CSPEWGGRGPPTDTQYF	TGCAGCCCAGAGTGGGGGGGGCGGGGGCCCCCCACAGATACGCAGTATTTT
TRBV27	TRBJ1-6	.	.	16	CASGPYGSSYNSPLHF	TGTGCCAGTGGCCCGTACGGGTCGTCCTATAATTCACCCCTCCACTTT
TRBV21-1	TRBJ1-1	.	few	13	CASREGRNTEAFF	TGTGCCAGCAGGGAGGGGAGGAACACTGAAGCTTTCTTT
TRBV4-1	TRBJ2-2	TRBD1	.	15	CASSPNDRDTGELFF	TGCGCCAGCAGCCCGAACGACAGGGACACCGGGGAGCTGTTTTTT
TRBV2	TRBJ2-1	.	.	11	CASSYYNEQFF	TGTGCCAGCAGTTATTACAATGAGCAGTTCTTC
TRBV9	TRBJ2-3	TRBD1	few	14	CASSVDRVTDTQYF	TGTGCCAGCAGCGTGGACAGGGTGACAGATACGCAGTATTTT
TRBV4-3	TRBJ2-7	.	once	15	CASSQLRQEAYEQYF	TGCGCCAGCAGCCAATTGCGACAGGAGGCCTACGAGCAGTACTTC
TRBV6-5	TRBJ2-7	TRBD1	.	16	CASSFIPGQGLYEQYF	TGTGCCAGCAGTTTCATTCCGGGACAGGGGTTATACGAGCAGTACTTC
TRBV5-4	TRBJ2-1	TRBD2	.	15	CASSFGTSSYNEQFF	TGTGCCAGCAGCTTCGGGACTAGCTCCTACAATGAGCAGTTCTTC
TRBV27	TRBJ2-3	.	.	14	CASSLPAGRDTQYF	TGTGCCAGCAGTTTACCCGCGGGGCGAGATACGCAGTATTTT
TRBV7-2	TRBJ1-6	TRBD1	few	14	CASSFLDRDSPLHF	TGTGCCAGCAGCTTTCTGGACAGGGATTCACCCCTCCACTTT